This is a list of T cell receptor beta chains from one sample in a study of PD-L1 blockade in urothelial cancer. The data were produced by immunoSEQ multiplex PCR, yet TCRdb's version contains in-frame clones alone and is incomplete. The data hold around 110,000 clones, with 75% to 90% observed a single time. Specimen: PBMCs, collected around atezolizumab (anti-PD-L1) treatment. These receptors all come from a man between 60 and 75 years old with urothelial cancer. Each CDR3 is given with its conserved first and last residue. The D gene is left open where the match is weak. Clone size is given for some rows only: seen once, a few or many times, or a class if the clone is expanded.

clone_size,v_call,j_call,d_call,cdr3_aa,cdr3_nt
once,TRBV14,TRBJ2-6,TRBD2,CASSPGGRARGANVLTF,TGTGCCAGCAGCCCTGGCGGGAGGGCCCGTGGGGCCAACGTCCTGACTTTC
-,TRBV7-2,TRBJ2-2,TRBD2,CASSLRLSGGLTGELFF,TGTGCCAGCAGCTTACGGCTTAGCGGGGGCCTCACCGGGGAGCTGTTTTTT
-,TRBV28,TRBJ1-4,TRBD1,CASIPTGVGEKLFF,TGTGCCAGCATCCCCACAGGGGTGGGTGAAAAACTGTTTTTT
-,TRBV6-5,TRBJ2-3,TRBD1,CASGEQGWSTDTQYF,TGTGCCAGCGGAGAACAGGGGTGGAGTACAGATACGCAGTATTTT
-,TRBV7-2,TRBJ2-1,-,CASRVPSREYNEQFF,TGTGCCAGCAGGGTCCCCTCTCGGGAATACAATGAGCAGTTCTTC
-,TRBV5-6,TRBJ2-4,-,CASSFGDIQYF,TGTGCCAGCAGCTTCGGGGACATTCAGTACTTC
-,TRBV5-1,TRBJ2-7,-,CASSKDSVYEQYF,TGCGCCAGCAGTAAGGACTCTGTCTACGAGCAGTACTTC
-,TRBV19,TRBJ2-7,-,CASKPRDFSSYEQYF,TGTGCCAGTAAGCCCCGGGACTTCTCATCCTACGAGCAGTACTTC
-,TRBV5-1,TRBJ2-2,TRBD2,CASSLAGGEATGELFF,TGCGCCAGCAGCCTCGCGGGGGGGGAAGCCACCGGGGAGCTGTTTTTT
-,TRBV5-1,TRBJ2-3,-,CASSLIGQYTDTQYF,TGCGCCAGCAGCTTGATCGGACAGTACACAGATACGCAGTATTTT
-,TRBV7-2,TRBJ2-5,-,CASSSYSPETQYF,TGTGCCAGCAGCTCCTATTCCCCAGAGACCCAGTACTTC
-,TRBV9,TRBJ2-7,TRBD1,CASSGPSGTVSHEQYF,TGTGCCAGCAGCGGACCCTCCGGGACAGTCTCGCACGAGCAGTACTTC
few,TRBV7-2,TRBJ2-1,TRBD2,CASSWGLAGGGNEQFF,TGTGCCAGCAGCTGGGGACTAGCGGGGGGGGGTAATGAGCAGTTCTTC
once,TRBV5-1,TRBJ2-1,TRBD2,CASSLATAGGAPFF,TGCGCCAGCAGCTTGGCTACTGCGGGGGGGGCCCCGTTCTTC
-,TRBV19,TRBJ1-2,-,CASSIASGDYGYTF,TGTGCCAGTAGTATAGCCTCGGGGGACTATGGCTACACCTTC
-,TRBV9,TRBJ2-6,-,CASSVLSHPQGSTGANVLTF,TGTGCCAGCAGCGTACTTTCACATCCACAGGGTTCGACTGGGGCCAACGTCCTGACTTTC
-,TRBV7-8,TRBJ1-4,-,CASSLAGRGFHEKLFF,TGTGCCAGCAGCTTAGCGGGTAGGGGGTTTCATGAAAAACTGTTTTTT
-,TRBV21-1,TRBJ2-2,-,CASRKGQGRTGELFF,TGTGCCAGCAGAAAGGGACAGGGGCGGACCGGGGAGCTGTTTTTT
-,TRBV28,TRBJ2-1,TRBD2,CASSLELAGGYNEQFF,TGTGCCAGCAGTTTAGAACTAGCGGGGGGATACAATGAGCAGTTCTTC
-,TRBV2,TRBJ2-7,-,CASSEEGLSYEQYF,TGTGCCAGCAGTGAGGAGGGGTTGTCCTACGAGCAGTACTTC
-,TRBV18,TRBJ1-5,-,CASSEFLGNQPQHF,TGTGCCAGCTCAGAGTTTTTGGGCAATCAGCCCCAGCATTTT
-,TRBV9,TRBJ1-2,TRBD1,CASSERGQNNYGYTF,TGTGCCAGCAGCGAGAGGGGACAGAATAACTATGGCTACACCTTC
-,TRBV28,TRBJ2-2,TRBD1,CASSLADRGDGELFF,TGTGCCAGCAGTTTGGCCGACAGGGGGGACGGGGAGCTGTTTTTT
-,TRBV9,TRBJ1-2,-,CASSVGSGFMGYGYTF,TGTGCCAGCAGCGTAGGTTCAGGGTTTATGGGCTATGGCTACACCTTC
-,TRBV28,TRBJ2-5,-,CASGWGAQYF,TGTGCCAGCGGATGGGGGGCCCAGTACTTC
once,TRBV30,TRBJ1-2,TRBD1,CAWRPFRTGDYGYTF,TGTGCCTGGAGGCCATTCCGGACAGGGGATTATGGCTACACCTTC
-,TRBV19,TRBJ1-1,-,CASSPVGGPNTEAFF,TGTGCCAGTAGTCCCGTGGGAGGACCGAACACTGAAGCTTTCTTT
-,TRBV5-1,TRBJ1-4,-,CASSPWVQGTNEKLFF,TGCGCCAGCAGCCCATGGGTTCAGGGAACTAATGAAAAACTGTTTTTT
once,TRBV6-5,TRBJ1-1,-,CASSYDRTSEAFF,TGTGCCAGCAGTTACGATCGGACTTCTGAAGCTTTCTTT
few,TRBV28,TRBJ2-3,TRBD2,CASSPHSGGDTQYF,TGTGCCAGCAGTCCACATAGCGGGGGGGATACGCAGTATTTT
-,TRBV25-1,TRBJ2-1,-,CASSEYVVRGEQFF,TGTGCCAGCAGTGAATATGTCGTCCGCGGCGAGCAGTTCTTC
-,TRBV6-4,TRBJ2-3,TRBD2,CASSSAGGSTDTQYF,TGTGCCAGCTCCTCGGCGGGGGGGAGCACAGATACGCAGTATTTT
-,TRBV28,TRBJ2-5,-,CATAVYRAGYQETQYF,TGTGCCACAGCAGTTTATCGGGCGGGGTACCAAGAGACCCAGTACTTC
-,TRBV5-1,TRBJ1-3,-,CASRPGITALTSSGNTIYF,TGCGCCAGCAGACCCGGGATTACTGCCTTAACGAGCTCTGGAAACACCATATATTTT
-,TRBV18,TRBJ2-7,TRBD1,CASSPNGQGSTYEQYF,TGTGCCAGCTCACCCAATGGACAGGGAAGTACCTACGAGCAGTACTTC
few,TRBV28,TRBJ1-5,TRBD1,CASSSQGIQPQHF,TGTGCCAGCAGTTCACAGGGGATCCAGCCCCAGCATTTT
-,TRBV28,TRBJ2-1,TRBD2,CASSLLWFAGGFNEQFF,TGTGCCAGCAGTTTATTATGGTTTGCGGGGGGGTTTAATGAGCAGTTCTTC
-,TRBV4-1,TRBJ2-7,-,CASSQEPSSRYEQYF,TGCGCCAGCAGCCAAGAGCCCTCCTCGAGGTACGAGCAGTACTTC
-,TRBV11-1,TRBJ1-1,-,CASSAVFTEAFF,TGTGCCAGCAGCGCGGTTTTCACTGAAGCTTTCTTT
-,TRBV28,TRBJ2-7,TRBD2,CASLRGGGTYEQYF,TGTGCCAGCCTCCGGGGCGGGGGAACCTACGAGCAGTACTTC
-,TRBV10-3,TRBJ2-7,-,CAAGQSTYEQYF,TGTGCCGCCGGACAGAGTACCTACGAGCAGTACTTC
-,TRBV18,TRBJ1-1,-,CASSRDKGNTEAFF,TGTGCCAGCTCACGGGACAAAGGGAACACTGAAGCTTTCTTT
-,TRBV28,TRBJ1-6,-,CASRQGWSPLHF,TGTGCCAGCAGACAGGGTTGGTCACCCCTCCACTTT
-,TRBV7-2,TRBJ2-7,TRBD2,CASSLLAGTPAYEQYF,TGTGCCAGCAGCCTTCTAGCGGGGACCCCCGCCTACGAGCAGTACTTC
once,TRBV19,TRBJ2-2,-,CASSMAPPGELFF,TGTGCCAGTAGTATGGCCCCCCCCGGGGAGCTGTTTTTT
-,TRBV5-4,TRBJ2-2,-,CASSSKPGSQRAGELFF,TGTGCCAGCAGCTCCAAACCCGGGTCACAACGCGCCGGGGAGCTGTTTTTT
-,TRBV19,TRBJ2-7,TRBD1,CASSAGTGYEQYF,TGTGCCAGTAGTGCTGGGACAGGCTACGAGCAGTACTTC
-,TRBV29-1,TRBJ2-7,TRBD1,CSVRQGDGEQYF,TGCAGCGTCCGACAGGGGGACGGCGAGCAGTACTTC
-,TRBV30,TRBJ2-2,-,CAWKGLTYTGELFF,TGTGCCTGGAAGGGGCTCACGTACACCGGGGAGCTGTTTTTT
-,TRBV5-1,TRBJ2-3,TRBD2,CASSLGLGGTDTQYF,TGCGCCAGCAGCTTGGGCCTGGGGGGGACAGATACGCAGTATTTT
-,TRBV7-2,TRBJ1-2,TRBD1,CASRGTDRGYGYTF,TGTGCCAGCAGGGGGACGGACAGGGGTTATGGCTACACCTTC
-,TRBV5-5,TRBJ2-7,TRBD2,CASSRGGSFGDTYEQYF,TGTGCCAGCAGTCGGGGGGGGAGTTTCGGGGACACCTACGAGCAGTACTTC
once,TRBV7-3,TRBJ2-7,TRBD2,CASSLKGGSGDHEQYF,TGTGCCAGCAGCTTAAAGGGGGGTAGCGGGGACCACGAGCAGTACTTC
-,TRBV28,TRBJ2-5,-,CASSPGNRPMAQYF,TGTGCCAGCAGTCCAGGGAACAGGCCGATGGCCCAGTACTTC
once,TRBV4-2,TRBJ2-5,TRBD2,CASSKRLAGGPETQYF,TGTGCCAGCAGCAAACGACTAGCGGGGGGGCCAGAGACCCAGTACTTC
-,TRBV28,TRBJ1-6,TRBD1,CASSQTGVNSPLHF,TGTGCCAGCAGTCAGACAGGGGTTAATTCACCCCTCCACTTT
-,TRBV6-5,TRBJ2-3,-,CASSPTRRDTQYF,TGTGCCAGCAGCCCTACGAGGCGTGATACGCAGTATTTT
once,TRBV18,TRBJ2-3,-,CASSPSVQGWADTQYF,TGTGCCAGCTCACCCTCGGTTCAGGGATGGGCAGATACGCAGTATTTT